The entry below gives a single T cell receptor beta chain sequence along with its context. Antigen specificity is unknown. Trimming cost V 4 bases and J 4 bases, with 10 bases left between them. CDR1 is LGHDT and CDR2 is YNNKEL in the germline V gene (reference sequence). This CDR3 spans 13 amino acids. Treatment defined: around 19 received Ad26.COV2.S at low or high dose, single or two shots; about five received placebo; per-sample allocation not given. Collection of samples fell on day 63 after the first vaccine or placebo injection. Donation was by an adult aged 18-55 years who was in Boston. This sample was included in a study of Ad26.COV2.S vaccination and SARS-CoV-2 variants. Sequencing was performed with immunoSEQ multiplex PCR; in TCRdb, only in-frame clones are kept and a portion is missing. This sample carries 350,000 to 450,000 clones, roughly 90% of them seen once, and the ten largest clones take about 1.9%.

Findings of the study overall: After vaccination, substantial breadth of spike-specific CD8+ and CD4+ responses was reported. Greater spike-specific TCR breadth was seen in vaccine recipients than in placebo recipients.

The sequenced sample was peripheral blood, obtained in a trial of Ad26.COV2.S vaccine versus placebo. The sequence was collected from a person between 18 and 65 years old who received the Ad26.COV2.S COVID-19 vaccine or a placebo. The V gene is TRBV3-1 (or the pseudogene TRBV3-2), the J gene TRBJ1-1; D unresolved. The CDR3 reads CASSRVFATEAFF. The CDR3 DNA is TGTGCCAGCAGCCGGGTATTCGCCACTGAAGCTTTCTTT.